This T cell receptor (beta chain) appears in the sequencing data of a study of monozygotic twins with inflammatory bowel disease. TCRdb reprocessed the 5' RACE reads and keeps a single row for each CDR3 protein, giving no DNA. The sample has about 160,000 distinct CDR3 sequences. General study findings and limits: Fewer clonotypes were shared with others by IBD patients than by healthy twins, especially with disease activity.

Germline V gene lookup returns CDR1 SGHRS and CDR2 YFSETQ. The CDR3 is 15 amino acids. About this clonotype: Its antigen is unknown.

The chain uses TRBV5-1 and TRBJ1-4; TCRdb indicates TRBD1, and absent DNA this call remains unverified. This sequence originates from a human donor with ulcerative colitis or Crohn's disease, or a healthy co-twin of an affected twin (not recorded which). Specimen: blood. The CDR3 here is CASSLAKGGDEKLFF.